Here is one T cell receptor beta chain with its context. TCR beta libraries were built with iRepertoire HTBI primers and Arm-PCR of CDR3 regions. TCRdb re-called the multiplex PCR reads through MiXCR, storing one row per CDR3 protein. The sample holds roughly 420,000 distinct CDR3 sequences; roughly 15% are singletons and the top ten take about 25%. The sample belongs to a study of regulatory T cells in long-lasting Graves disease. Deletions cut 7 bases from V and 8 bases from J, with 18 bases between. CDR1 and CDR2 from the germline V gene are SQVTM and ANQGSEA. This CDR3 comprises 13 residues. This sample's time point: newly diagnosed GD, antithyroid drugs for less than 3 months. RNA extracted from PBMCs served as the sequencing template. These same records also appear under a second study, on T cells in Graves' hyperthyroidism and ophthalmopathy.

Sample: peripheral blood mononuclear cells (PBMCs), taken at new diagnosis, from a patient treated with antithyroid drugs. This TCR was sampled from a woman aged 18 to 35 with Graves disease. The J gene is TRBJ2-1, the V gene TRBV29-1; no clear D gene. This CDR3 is CSARFLVGYEQFF. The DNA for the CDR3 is TGCAGCGCAAGATTCCTAGTAGGGTATGAGCAGTTCTTC.